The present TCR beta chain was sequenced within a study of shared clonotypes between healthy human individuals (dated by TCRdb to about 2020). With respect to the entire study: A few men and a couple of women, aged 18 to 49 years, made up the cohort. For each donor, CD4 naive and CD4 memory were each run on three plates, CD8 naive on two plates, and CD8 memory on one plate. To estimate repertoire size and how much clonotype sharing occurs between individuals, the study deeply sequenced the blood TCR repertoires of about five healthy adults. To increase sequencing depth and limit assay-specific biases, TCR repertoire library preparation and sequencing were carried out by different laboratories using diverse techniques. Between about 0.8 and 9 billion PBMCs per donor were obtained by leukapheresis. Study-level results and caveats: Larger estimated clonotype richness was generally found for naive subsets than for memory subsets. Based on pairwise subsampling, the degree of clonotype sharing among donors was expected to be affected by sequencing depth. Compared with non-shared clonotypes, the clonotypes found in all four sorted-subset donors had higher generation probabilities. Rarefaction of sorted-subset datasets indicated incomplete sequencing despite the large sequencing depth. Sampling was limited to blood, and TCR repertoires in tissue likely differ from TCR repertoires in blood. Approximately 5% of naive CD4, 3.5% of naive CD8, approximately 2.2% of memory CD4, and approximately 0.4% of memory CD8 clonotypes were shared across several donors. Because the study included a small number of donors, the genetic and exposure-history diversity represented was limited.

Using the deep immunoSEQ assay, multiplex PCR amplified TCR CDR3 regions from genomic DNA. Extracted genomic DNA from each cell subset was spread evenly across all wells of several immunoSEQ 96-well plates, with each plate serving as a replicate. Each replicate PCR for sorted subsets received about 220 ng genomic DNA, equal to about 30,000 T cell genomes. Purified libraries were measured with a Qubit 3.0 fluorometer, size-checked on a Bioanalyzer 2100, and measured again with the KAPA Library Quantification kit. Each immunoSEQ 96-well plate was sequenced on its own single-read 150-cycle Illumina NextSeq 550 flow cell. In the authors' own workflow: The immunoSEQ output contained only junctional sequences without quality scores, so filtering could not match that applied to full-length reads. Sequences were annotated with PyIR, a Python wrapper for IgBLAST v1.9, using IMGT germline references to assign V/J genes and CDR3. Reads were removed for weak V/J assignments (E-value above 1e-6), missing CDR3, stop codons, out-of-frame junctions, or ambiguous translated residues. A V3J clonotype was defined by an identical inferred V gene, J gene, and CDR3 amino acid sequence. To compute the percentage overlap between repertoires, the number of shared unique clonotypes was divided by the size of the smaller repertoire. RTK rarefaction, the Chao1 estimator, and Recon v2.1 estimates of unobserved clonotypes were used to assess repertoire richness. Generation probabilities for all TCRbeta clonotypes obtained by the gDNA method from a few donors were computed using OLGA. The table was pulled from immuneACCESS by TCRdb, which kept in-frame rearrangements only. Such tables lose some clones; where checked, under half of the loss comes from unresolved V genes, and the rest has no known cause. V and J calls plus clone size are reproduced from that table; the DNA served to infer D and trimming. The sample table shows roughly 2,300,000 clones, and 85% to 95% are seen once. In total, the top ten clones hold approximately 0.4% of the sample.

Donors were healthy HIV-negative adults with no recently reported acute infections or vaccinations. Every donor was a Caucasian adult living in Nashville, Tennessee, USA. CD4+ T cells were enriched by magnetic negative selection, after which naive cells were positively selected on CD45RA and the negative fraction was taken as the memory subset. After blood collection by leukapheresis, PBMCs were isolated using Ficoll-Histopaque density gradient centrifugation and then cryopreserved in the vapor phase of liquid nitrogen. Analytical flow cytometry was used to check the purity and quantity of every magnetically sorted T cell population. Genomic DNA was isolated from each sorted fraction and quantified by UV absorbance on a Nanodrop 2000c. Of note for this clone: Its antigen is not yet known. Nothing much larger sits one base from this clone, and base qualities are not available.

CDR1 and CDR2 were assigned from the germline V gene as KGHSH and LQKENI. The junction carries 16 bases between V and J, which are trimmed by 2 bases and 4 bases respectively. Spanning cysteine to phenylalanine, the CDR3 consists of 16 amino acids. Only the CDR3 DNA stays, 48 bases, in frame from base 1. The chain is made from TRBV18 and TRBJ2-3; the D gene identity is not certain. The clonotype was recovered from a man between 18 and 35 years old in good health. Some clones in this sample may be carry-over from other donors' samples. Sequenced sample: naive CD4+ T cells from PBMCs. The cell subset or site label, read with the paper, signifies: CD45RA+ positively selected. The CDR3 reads CASSPMHAPLADTQYF. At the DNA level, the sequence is TGTGCCAGCTCACCAATGCATGCCCCGTTGGCAGATACGCAGTATTTT.